This is a list of T cell receptor beta chains from one sample in a study of technical replicates of blood from a few donors. TCRdb's table, derived via immunoSEQ multiplex PCR, lists solely in-frame clones and lacks some. The data hold 67,000 or so clones, with nearly 97% observed a single time. Material: T cells isolated from PBMCs. These receptors were collected from a human donor in good health. The CDR3 runs from the conserved cysteine through the conserved F or W. D genes are given only for firm matches.

J gene | CDR3 length | D gene | V gene | CDR3 protein | CDR3 DNA
TRBJ2-5 | 15 | NA | TRBV7-7 | CASSSSSGGGETQYF | TGTGCCAGCAGCTCGTCTTCAGGGGGAGGAGAGACCCAGTACTTC
TRBJ1-2 | 16 | NA | TRBV4-1 | CASSQGSIGGLYGYTF | TGCGCCAGCAGCCAGGGGAGCATCGGCGGCCTCTATGGCTACACCTTC
TRBJ2-7 | 17 | NA | TRBV4-1 | CASSHREPGEFTYEQYF | TGCGCCAGCAGCCATCGCGAACCCGGGGAGTTTACCTACGAGCAGTACTTC
TRBJ1-3 | 20 | NA | TRBV10-3 | CAIRSRSTADTNSSGNTIYF | TGTGCCATCAGGAGCCGGTCGACAGCCGATACAAACTCCTCTGGAAACACCATATATTTT
TRBJ1-5 | 13 | NA | TRBV11-2 | CASSLESLAPQHF | TGTGCCAGCAGCTTAGAGTCCCTGGCGCCCCAGCATTTT
TRBJ1-5 | 13 | NA | TRBV27 | CASSLGGTQPQHF | TGTGCCAGCAGTTTAGGGGGCACTCAGCCCCAGCATTTT
TRBJ2-7 | 17 | TRBD1 | TRBV4-2 | CASSQDRGQGISYEQYF | TGTGCCAGCAGCCAAGATCGGGGACAGGGGATTTCCTACGAGCAGTACTTC
TRBJ1-1 | 14 | NA | TRBV10-2 | CASSIGQINTEAFF | TGCGCCAGCAGCATTGGACAGATAAACACTGAAGCTTTCTTT
TRBJ2-2 | 13 | NA | TRBV12-5 | CASGFRFPGELFF | TGTGCTAGTGGTTTCCGTTTCCCGGGGGAGCTGTTTTTT
TRBJ2-2 | 14 | NA | TRBV18 | CASSLTDNTGELFF | TGTGCCAGCTCGCTAACAGATAACACCGGGGAGCTGTTTTTT
TRBJ2-3 | 15 | TRBD1 | TRBV7-9 | CASSFAGGERDTQYF | TGTGCCAGCAGCTTTGCAGGGGGTGAAAGAGATACGCAGTATTTT
TRBJ2-5 | 15 | NA | TRBV6-5 | CASSPRRGLQETQYF | TGTGCCAGCAGTCCCAGGAGGGGACTCCAAGAGACCCAGTACTTC
TRBJ2-1 | 15 | TRBD2 | TRBV11-3 | CASSSSGSQANEQFF | TGTGCCAGCAGCTCAAGCGGGAGTCAGGCCAATGAGCAGTTCTTC
TRBJ1-2 | 14 | NA | TRBV30 | CAWSVETTGYGYTF | TGTGCCTGGAGTGTAGAGACAACTGGCTATGGCTACACCTTC
TRBJ2-5 | 15 | NA | TRBV25-1 | CASSESPGYQETQYF | TGTGCCAGCAGTGAATCACCGGGATACCAAGAGACCCAGTACTTC
TRBJ2-7 | 16 | TRBD2 | TRBV7-6 | CASSEYTIAGGYEQYF | TGTGCCAGCAGCGAATATACTATAGCGGGGGGCTACGAGCAGTACTTC